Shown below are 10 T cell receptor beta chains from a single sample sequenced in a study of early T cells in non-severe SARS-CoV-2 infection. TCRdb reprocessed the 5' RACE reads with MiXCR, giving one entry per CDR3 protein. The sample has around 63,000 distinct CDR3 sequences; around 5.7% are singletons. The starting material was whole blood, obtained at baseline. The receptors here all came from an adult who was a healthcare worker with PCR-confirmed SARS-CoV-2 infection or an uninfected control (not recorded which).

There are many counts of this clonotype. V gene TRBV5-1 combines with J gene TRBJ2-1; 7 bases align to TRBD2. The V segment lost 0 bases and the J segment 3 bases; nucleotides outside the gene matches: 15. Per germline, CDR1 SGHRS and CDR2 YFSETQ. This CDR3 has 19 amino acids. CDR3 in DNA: TGCGCCAGCAGCTTGGAGACTCCTCCGGGCGGGAGTTACTACAATGAGCAGTTCTTC. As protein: CASSLETPPGGSYYNEQFF.

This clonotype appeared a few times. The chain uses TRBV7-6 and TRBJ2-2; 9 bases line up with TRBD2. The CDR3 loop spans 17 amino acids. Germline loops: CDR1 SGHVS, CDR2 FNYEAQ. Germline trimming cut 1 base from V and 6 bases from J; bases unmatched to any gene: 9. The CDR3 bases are TGTGCCAGCAGCTTAGGCCCTAGCGGGATCTTTGCCGGGGAGCTGTTTTTT. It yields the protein CASSLGPSGIFAGELFF.

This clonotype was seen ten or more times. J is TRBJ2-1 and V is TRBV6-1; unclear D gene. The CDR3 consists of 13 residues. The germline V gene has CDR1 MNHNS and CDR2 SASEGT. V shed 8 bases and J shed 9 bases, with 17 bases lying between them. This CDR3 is CASWGLGSGEQFF. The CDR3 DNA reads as TGTGCCAGCTGGGGTTTGGGCTCCGGTGAGCAGTTCTTC.

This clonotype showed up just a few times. The CDR3 coding sequence is TGCAGTGCTAGGCTCGACAGGGGGAAAGGCAACGAGCAGTACTTC. Translating gives CSARLDRGKGNEQYF. The rearrangement joins TRBV20-1 to TRBJ2-7; TRBD1 matches at 9 bases. This CDR3 region has 15 residues. With 3 bases clipped from V and 5 bases from J, the junction kept 11 bases outside the gene matches. Germline CDR1 is DFQATT and CDR2 is SNEGSKA (reference sequence).

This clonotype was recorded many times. The CDR3 region has the DNA TGTGCCAGCGGGCCGGGACTAGGTTATTTCTTC. Protein product: CASGPGLGYFF. The chain couples TRBV5-6 to TRBJ2-1, with 8 positions matching TRBD2. Germline-derived CDR1 and CDR2 are SGHDT and YYEEEE. The V gene end was trimmed by 7 bases and the J gene end by 16 bases; junction bases not matched to a gene: 10. The CDR3 totals 11 residues.

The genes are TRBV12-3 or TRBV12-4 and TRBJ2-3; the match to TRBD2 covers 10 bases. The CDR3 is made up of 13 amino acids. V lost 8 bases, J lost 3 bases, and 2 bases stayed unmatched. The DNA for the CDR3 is TGTGCCAGCCTAGCGGGAGAAACAGATACGCAGTATTTT. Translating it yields CASLAGETDTQYF.

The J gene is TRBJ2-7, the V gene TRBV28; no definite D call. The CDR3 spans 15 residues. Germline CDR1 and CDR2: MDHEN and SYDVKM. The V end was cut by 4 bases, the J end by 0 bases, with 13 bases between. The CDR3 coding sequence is TGTGCCAGCAGTTCCGACCCCGGGTCCTCCTACGAGCAGTACTTC. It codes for CASSSDPGSSYEQYF.

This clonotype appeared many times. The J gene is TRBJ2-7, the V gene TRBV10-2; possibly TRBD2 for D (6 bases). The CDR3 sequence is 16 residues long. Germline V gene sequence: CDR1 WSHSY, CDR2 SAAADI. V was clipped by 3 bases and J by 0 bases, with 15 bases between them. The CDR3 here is CASSDAGHGSSYEQYF. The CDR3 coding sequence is TGCGCCAGCAGTGACGCCGGACACGGGAGCTCCTACGAGCAGTACTTC.

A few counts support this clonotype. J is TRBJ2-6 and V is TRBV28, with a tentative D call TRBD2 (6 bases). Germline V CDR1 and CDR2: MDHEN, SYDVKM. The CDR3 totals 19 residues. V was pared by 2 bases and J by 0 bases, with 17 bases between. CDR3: CASSLGRSSVNSGANVLTF. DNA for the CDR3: TGTGCCAGCAGTTTAGGAAGGTCTAGCGTTAACTCTGGGGCCAACGTCCTGACTTTC.

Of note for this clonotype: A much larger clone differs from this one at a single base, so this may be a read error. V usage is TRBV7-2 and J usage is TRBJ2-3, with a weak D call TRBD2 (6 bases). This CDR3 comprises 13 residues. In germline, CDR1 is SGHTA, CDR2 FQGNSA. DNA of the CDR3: TGTGCCGGCAGCTTAACGCGGGAAAATACGCAGTATTTT. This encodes CAGSLTRENTQYF.